The T cell receptor beta chain described here comes from a study of T cells after posttransplantation cyclophosphamide. This clone was seen repeatedly, ten times or more. Its cognate antigen is unknown. The CDR3 consists of 15 residues. V was pared by 1 base and J by 4 bases, with 10 bases between. Germline CDR1 reads MDHEN; CDR2 reads SYDVKM. Findings of the study overall: Blood and skin or GI T cell repertoires showed limited TRB overlap. Recipient CMV seropositivity and CMV reactivation strongly tracked TRB clonality. Donor-recipient repertoire similarity was low at 1-2 months, rising over year one.

Measured with immunoSEQ multiplex PCR; TCRdb has only the in-frame clones, and not every one. There are around 25,000 clones in the sample, none observed a single time. The TCR originated in a woman aged 55-70 years in good health, CMV-negative, and a related stem cell transplant donor. Sequenced sample: PBMCs. The V and J genes are TRBV28 and TRBJ1-4; possibly TRBD1 for D (5 bases). CDR3 residues: CASSLSGAYNEKLFF. The CDR3 region has the DNA TGTGCCAGCAGTTTATCTGGGGCGTATAATGAAAAACTGTTTTTT.